This T cell receptor (beta chain) was identified in a study of blood T cells in healthy people across ages. Study-level findings and limits: Roughly linearly, TCR beta diversity per million T cells fell as age increased.

Using a J-beta primer mix together with a sample-barcoded 5' primer, a second PCR was run for about 7 to 12 cycles. TCRdb reanalysed the 5' RACE reads using MiXCR and keeps one entry per CDR3 protein. The sample holds about 1 million distinct CDR3 sequences, 45% seen once. This clonotype showed up just a few times. What it recognizes is unknown. This CDR3 is built from 15 residues. In germline, CDR1 is DFQATT, CDR2 SNEGSKA (reference sequence). Sequenced input: blood. This clonotype was sampled from a woman aged 55-70 years in good health. The gene calls are TRBV20-1 and TRBJ2-1; 7 bases are shared with TRBD1. This CDR3 reads CSIVPGQGVYNEQFF. Here the CDR3 DNA reads TGCTCAATAGTCCCGGGGCAGGGGGTCTACAATGAGCAGTTCTTC.